Listed below are T cell receptor beta chains from one sample, sequenced in a study of regulatory T cells in long-lasting Graves disease. Via MiXCR, TCRdb re-called the multiplex PCR reads, giving one row per CDR3 protein. Found here are approximately 350,000 distinct CDR3 sequences, roughly 20% of them singletons; the top ten hold approximately 28%. The sample was peripheral blood mononuclear cells (PBMCs), taken when the disease was refractory, from a patient treated with antithyroid drugs. The receptors stem from a woman aged 40 to 50 with Graves disease. The CDR3 runs from the conserved cysteine through the conserved F or W. Each record gives: CDR3 DNA, CDR3 protein, J gene, V gene, clone size, D gene. D genes are given only for firm matches. The size of a clone is reported for some rows only, either as once, few or many, or as a class for expanded clones.

TGTGCCAGCAGCTTAGCGGGGGGCGGGAACGAGCAGTACTTC,CASSLAGGGNEQYF,TRBJ2-7,TRBV11-2,.,.
TGTGCCAGCAGTTTACTAGCGGGTACCTACAATGAGCAGTTCTTC,CASSLLAGTYNEQFF,TRBJ2-1,TRBV27,.,TRBD2
TGCGCCAACAGCCAAGCATACAACACAGGAGAAGCTTTCTTT,CANSQAYNTGEAFF,TRBJ1-1,TRBV4-1,.,.
TGTGCCAGCAGTTACTCGACAGGGGCGTATGGAAACACCATATATTTT,CASSYSTGAYGNTIYF,TRBJ1-3,TRBV6-5,few,TRBD1
TGTGCCAGCAGTCCAGGGGCGGGGAACACCGGGGAGCTGTTTTTT,CASSPGAGNTGELFF,TRBJ2-2,TRBV12-3/TRBV12-4,.,.
TGTGCCAGCAGTGAAAGGGTAGGTTTGACTGAAGCTTTCTTT,CASSERVGLTEAFF,TRBJ1-1,TRBV6-1,many,.
TGTGCCAGCAGCCCCTTGACAGGGGGGAAAAACATTCAGTACTTC,CASSPLTGGKNIQYF,TRBJ2-4,TRBV11-2,few,TRBD1
TGCAGTGCTAGAGACAGGGGCCACGAGCAGTACTTC,CSARDRGHEQYF,TRBJ2-7,TRBV20-1,many,.
TGTGCCAGCAGCCGACTGATGGCCAGCGGGGAGCTGTTTTTT,CASSRLMASGELFF,TRBJ2-2,TRBV12-3/TRBV12-4,.,.
TGCAGTGCAGGACTAGCGGCAACCTACGAGCAGTACTTC,CSAGLAATYEQYF,TRBJ2-7,TRBV20-1,.,TRBD2
TGTGCCAGTAGTATAGTGCACAGGCAAGAGACCCAGTACTTC,CASSIVHRQETQYF,TRBJ2-5,TRBV19,.,.
TGCAGTGCTGGGGGGTCCTCCGGGACAGGTAAAGCTTTCTTT,CSAGGSSGTGKAFF,TRBJ1-1,TRBV20-1,.,TRBD1
TGTGCCAGCAGCTGGGACAGTCGTGGGGGCTACACCTTC,CASSWDSRGGYTF,TRBJ1-2,TRBV5-6,.,TRBD1
TGTGCCAGCAGTACGCCTAAACAGAAGAACACTGAAGCTTTCTTT,CASSTPKQKNTEAFF,TRBJ1-1,TRBV28,many,.
TGTGCCTGGAGTGTAAAAGCGGCAGGGGGCTATCAGCCCCAGCATTTT,CAWSVKAAGGYQPQHF,TRBJ1-5,TRBV30,.,TRBD1
TGTGCCAGCAGCTTAGCGCGGGCTTTAGGGGGTGGCTACACCTTC,CASSLARALGGGYTF,TRBJ1-2,TRBV13,.,.
TGTGCCAGCAGCAGACAGTCCAATCAGCCCCAGCATTTT,CASSRQSNQPQHF,TRBJ1-5,TRBV6-1,many,.